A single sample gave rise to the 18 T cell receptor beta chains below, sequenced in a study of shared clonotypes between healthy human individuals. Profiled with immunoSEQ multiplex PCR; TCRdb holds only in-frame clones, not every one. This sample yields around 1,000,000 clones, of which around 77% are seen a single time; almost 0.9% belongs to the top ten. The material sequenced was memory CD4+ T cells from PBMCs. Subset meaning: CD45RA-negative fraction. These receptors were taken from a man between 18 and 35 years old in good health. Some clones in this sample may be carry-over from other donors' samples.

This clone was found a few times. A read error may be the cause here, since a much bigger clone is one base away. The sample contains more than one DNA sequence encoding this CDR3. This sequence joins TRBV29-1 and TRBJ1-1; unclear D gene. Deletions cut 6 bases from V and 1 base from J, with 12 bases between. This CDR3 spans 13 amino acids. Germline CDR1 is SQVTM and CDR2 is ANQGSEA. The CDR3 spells CSVGVGGNTEAFF. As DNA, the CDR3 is TGCAGCGTCGGCGTGGGCGGGAACACTGAAGCTTTCTTT.

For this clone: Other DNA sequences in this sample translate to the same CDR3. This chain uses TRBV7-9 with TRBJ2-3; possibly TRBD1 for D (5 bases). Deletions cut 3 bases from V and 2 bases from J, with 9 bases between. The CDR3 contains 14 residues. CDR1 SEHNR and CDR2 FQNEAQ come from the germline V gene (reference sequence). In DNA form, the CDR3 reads TGTGCCAGCAGCTTGGTAGGGGCCACAGATACGCAGTATTTT. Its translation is CASSLVGATDTQYF. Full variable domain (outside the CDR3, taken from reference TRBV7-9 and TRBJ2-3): DTGVSQNPRHKITKRGQNVTFRCDPISEHNRLYWYRQTLGQGPEFLTYFQNEAQLEKSRLLSDRFSAERPKGSFSTLEIQRTEQGDSAMYLCASSLVGATDTQYFGPGTRLTVL.

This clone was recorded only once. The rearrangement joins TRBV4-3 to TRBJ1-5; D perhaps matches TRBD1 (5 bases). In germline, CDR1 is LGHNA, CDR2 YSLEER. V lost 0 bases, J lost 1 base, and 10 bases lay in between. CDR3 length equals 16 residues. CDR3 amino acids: CASSQDYAGSNQPQHF. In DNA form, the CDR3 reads TGCGCCAGCAGCCAAGATTACGCAGGGAGCAATCAGCCCCAGCATTTT.

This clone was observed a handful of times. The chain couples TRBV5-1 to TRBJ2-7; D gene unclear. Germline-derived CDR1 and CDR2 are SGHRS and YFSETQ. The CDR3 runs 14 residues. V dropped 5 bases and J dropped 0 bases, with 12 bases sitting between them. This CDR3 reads CASRKTLSSYEQYF. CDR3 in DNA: TGCGCCAGCAGGAAGACCTTGTCCTCCTACGAGCAGTACTTC.

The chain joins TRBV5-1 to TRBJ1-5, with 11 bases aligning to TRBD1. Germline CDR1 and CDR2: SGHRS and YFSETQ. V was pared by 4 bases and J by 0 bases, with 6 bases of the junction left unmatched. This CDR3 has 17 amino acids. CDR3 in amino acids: CASSPGQGANSNQPQHF. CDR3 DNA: TGCGCCAGCAGCCCTGGACAGGGGGCAAATAGCAATCAGCCCCAGCATTTT.

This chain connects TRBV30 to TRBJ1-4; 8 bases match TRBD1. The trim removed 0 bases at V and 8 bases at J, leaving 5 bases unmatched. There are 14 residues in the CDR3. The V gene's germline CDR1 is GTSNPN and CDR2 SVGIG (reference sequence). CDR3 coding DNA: TGTGCCTGGAGTGTAAGACAGGGGTGGGAAAAACTGTTTTTT. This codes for CAWSVRQGWEKLFF.

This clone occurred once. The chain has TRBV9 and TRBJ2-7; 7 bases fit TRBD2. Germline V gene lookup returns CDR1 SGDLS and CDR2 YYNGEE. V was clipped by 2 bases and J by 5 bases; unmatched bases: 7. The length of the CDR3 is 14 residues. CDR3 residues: CASSVTGGSHEQYF. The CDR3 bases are TGTGCCAGCAGCGTTACGGGGGGAAGCCACGAGCAGTACTTC.

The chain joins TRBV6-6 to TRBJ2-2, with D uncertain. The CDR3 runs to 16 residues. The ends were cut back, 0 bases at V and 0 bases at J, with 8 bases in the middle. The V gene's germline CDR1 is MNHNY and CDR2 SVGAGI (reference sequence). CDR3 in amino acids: CASSYSAQTNTGELFF. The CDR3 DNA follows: TGTGCCAGCAGTTACTCAGCCCAAACGAACACCGGGGAGCTGTTTTTT.

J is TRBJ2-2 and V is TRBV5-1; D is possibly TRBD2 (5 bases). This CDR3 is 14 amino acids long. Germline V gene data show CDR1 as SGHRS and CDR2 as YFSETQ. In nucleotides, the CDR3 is TGCGCAAGCGGTAGCGCGTCGAACACCGGGGAGCTGTTTTTT. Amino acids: CASGSASNTGELFF.

CDR3 protein: CAWSVTPGNTIYF. The CDR3 DNA is TGTGCCTGGAGTGTAACACCTGGAAACACCATATATTTT. The rearrangement joins TRBV30 to TRBJ1-3; D ambiguous. CDR1 and CDR2 (germline): GTSNPN, SVGIG (reference sequence). Trimming removed 0 bases from V and 2 bases from J, with 5 bases in between. The CDR3 runs 13 residues. Complete variable domain (other parts from reference TRBV30 and TRBJ1-3): SQTIHQWPATLVQPVGSPLSLECTVEGTSNPNLYWYRQAAGRGLQLLFYSVGIGQISSEVPQNLSASRPQDRQFILSSKKLLLSDSGFYLCAWSVTPGNTIYFGEGSWLTVV.

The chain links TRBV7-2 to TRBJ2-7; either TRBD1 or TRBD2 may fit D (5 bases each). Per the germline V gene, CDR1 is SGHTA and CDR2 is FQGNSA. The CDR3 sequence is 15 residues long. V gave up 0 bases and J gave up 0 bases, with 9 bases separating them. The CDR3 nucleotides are TGTGCCAGCAGCTTAGCGAGGGGCGGCTCCTACGAGCAGTACTTC. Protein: CASSLARGGSYEQYF.

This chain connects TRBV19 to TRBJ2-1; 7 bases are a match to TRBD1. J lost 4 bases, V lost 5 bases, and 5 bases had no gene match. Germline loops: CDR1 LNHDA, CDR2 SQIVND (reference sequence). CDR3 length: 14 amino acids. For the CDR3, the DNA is TGTGCCAGTAGTGCCCACAGGGGATACAATGAGCAGTTCTTC. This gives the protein CASSAHRGYNEQFF.

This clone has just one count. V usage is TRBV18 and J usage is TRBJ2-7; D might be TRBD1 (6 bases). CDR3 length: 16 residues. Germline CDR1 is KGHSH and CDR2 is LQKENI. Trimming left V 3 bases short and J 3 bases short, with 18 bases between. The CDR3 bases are TGTGCCAGCTCACCGAAGGAACAGGGCTCTTTCTACGAGCAGTACTTC. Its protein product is CASSPKEQGSFYEQYF.

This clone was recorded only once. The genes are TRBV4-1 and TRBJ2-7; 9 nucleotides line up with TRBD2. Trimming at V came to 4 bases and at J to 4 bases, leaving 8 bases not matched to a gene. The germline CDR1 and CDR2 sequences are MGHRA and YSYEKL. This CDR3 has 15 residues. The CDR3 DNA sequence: TGCGCCAGCAGCCCGACACTAGCGGGCTATTACGAGCAGTACTTC. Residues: CASSPTLAGYYEQYF.

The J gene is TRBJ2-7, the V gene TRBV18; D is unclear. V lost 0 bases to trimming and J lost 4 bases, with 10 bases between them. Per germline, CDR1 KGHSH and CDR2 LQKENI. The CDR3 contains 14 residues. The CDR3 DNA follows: TGTGCCAGCTCACCACCGTCTTCCGAATACGAGCAGTACTTC. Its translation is CASSPPSSEYEQYF. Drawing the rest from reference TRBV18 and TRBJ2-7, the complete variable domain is NAGVMQNPRHLVRRRGQEARLRCSPMKGHSHVYWYRQLPEEGLKFMVYLQKENIIDESGMPKERFSAEFPKEGPSILRIQQVVRGDSAAYFCASSPPSSEYEQYFGPGTRLTVT.

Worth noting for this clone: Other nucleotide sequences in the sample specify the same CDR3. The CDR3 spells CSVDRLRNTEAFF. The CDR3 DNA reads TGCAGCGTTGATAGGCTCAGGAACACTGAAGCTTTCTTT. The chain uses TRBV29-1 and TRBJ1-1; D uncertain. Trimming pared 3 bases from V and 1 base from J, leaving 9 bases between. CDR1 and CDR2 (germline): SQVTM, ANQGSEA. CDR3 length: 13 amino acids.

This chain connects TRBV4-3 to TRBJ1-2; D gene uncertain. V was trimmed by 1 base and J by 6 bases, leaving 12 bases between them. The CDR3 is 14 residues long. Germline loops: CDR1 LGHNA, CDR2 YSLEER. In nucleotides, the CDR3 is TGCGCCAGCAGCCAAGGGTCCCTCATAGATGGCTACACCTTC. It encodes CASSQGSLIDGYTF.

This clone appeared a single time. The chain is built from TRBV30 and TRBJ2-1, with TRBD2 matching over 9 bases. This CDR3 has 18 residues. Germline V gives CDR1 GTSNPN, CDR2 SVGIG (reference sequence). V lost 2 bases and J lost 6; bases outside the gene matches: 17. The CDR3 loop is CAWSSRHSRREGGNEQFF. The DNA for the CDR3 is TGTGCCTGGAGTTCGCGACACTCGCGGCGGGAGGGAGGCAATGAGCAGTTCTTC.